The 16 T cell receptor beta chains given below trace back to one sample, sequenced in a study of identical twins. A single record per CDR3 protein comes from TCRdb applying MiXCR to the 5' RACE reads. The profile shows some 630,000 distinct CDR3 sequences, about 7.1% of them singletons. The same sample was also studied in work on yellow fever vaccine responses in identical twins.

Sequencing input: PBMCs. Receptors were obtained from a woman aged 18 to 35 in good health.

This clonotype was counted ten times or more. The CDR3 here is CASSQEVSRDEQFF. CDR3 in DNA: TGTGCCAGCAGCCAAGAAGTTTCCAGGGATGAGCAGTTCTTC. V and J are TRBV3-1 and TRBJ2-1; maybe TRBD1 (5 bases). The V gene's germline CDR1 is LGHDT and CDR2 YNNKEL (reference sequence). V was cut by 0 bases and J by 8 bases, with 11 bases left in between. The CDR3 length is 14 residues.

The sample holds many counts of this clonotype. The chain carries TRBV5-1 and TRBJ2-7, with 7 bases identical to TRBD1. Losses at the gene ends were 0 bases for V and 4 bases for J; bases not matched to a gene: 7. Germline CDR1 SGHRS, CDR2 YFSETQ. The CDR3 is made up of 15 amino acids. CDR3 nucleotide sequence: TGCGCCAGCAGCTTGGCGGGGACAGTATTATACGAGCAGTACTTC. Encoded protein: CASSLAGTVLYEQYF.

The chain is built from TRBV11-2 and TRBJ2-7, with D hard to call. This CDR3 is 15 amino acids long. Trimming stripped 4 bases from V and 6 bases from J, with 19 bases between. Looked up from germline, CDR1 is SGHAT and CDR2 is FQNNGV. The CDR3 DNA reads TGTGCCAGCAGCTCCCCTGTACAAGGTCGCGGCGAGCAGTACTTC. Residues: CASSSPVQGRGEQYF.

This clonotype has only a few counts. The rearrangement uses TRBV5-1 and TRBJ2-7, with 9 bases lining up with TRBD2. CDR1 SGHRS and CDR2 YFSETQ come from the germline V gene. With 0 bases clipped from V and 0 bases from J, the junction kept 4 bases outside the gene matches. The CDR3 is made up of 16 amino acids. As DNA, the CDR3 is TGCGCCAGCAGCTTGGGTGCGGGAGGGGGCTCCTACGAGCAGTACGTC. Translated, it gives CASSLGAGGGSYEQYV.

The chain is built from TRBV4-1 and TRBJ2-2, with unresolved D. Trimming shortened V by 4 bases and J by 13 bases, and 16 bases separated the two germline ends. Germline CDR1 reads MGHRA; CDR2 reads YSYEKL. The CDR3 length is 13 residues. The chain's CDR3 is CASSPELARVLFF. Written as DNA, the CDR3 is TGCGCCAGCAGCCCGGAACTCGCCCGAGTGCTGTTTTTT.

The chain joins TRBV5-1 to TRBJ2-3; D is possibly TRBD2 (5 bases). The germline V gene has CDR1 SGHRS and CDR2 YFSETQ. This CDR3 is 17 amino acids long. V gave up 0 bases and J gave up 2 bases, with 16 bases separating them. The CDR3 nucleotides read TGCGCCAGCAGCTTGGGAGTGGGAGAGGGAGCCACAGATACGCAGTATTTT. Protein: CASSLGVGEGATDTQYF.

A few counts support this clonotype. The chain joins TRBV11-1 to TRBJ2-6; weak D call: TRBD2 (5 bases). V shed 2 bases and J shed 0 bases, with 14 bases lying between them. The CDR3 totals 18 residues. Germline lookup yields CDR1 SGHAT and CDR2 FQDESV (reference sequence). DNA for the CDR3: TGTGCCAGCAGCTTATACCGGGATTCTCTCTCTGGGGCCAACGTCCTGACTTTC. It codes for CASSLYRDSLSGANVLTF.

This clonotype turned up a few times. This rearrangement joins TRBV4-2 to TRBJ2-1; 7 bases line up with TRBD2. The CDR3 runs 18 residues. V gave up 4 bases and J gave up 4 bases; unmatched junction bases: 16. CDR1 LGHNA and CDR2 YNFKEQ come from the germline V gene. The CDR3 here is CASSPKGKSGNLYNEQFF. The DNA of the CDR3 is TGTGCCAGCAGCCCAAAAGGGAAAAGCGGGAATTTGTACAATGAGCAGTTCTTC.

This clonotype was recorded at least ten times. The rearrangement links TRBV12-3 or TRBV12-4 to TRBJ2-3; perhaps TRBD1 as D (6 bases). This CDR3 is 16 amino acids long. With 6 bases removed from V and 1 base from J, the gap between germline ends came to 17 bases. DNA for the CDR3: TGTGCCAGCAGCTACCTACAGGGATTGGGCACAGATACGCAGTATTTT. Translation gives CASSYLQGLGTDTQYF.

DNA for the CDR3: TGCAGTGCCGCCGACAGAGGCGCTGAGCAGTTCTTC. Its protein product is CSAADRGAEQFF. J is TRBJ2-1 and V is TRBV20-1; D might be TRBD1 (5 bases). Trimming removed 6 bases from V and 9 bases from J, with 15 bases in between. The germline gives CDR1 DFQATT, CDR2 SNEGSKA (reference sequence). The CDR3 runs to 12 residues.

This clonotype was found many times. The J gene is TRBJ2-3, the V gene TRBV20-1; D gene unclear. V was shortened by 3 bases and J by 2 bases, with 15 bases between the two germline ends. Germline CDR1 is DFQATT and CDR2 is SNEGSKA (reference sequence). CDR3 length: 15 amino acids. DNA of the CDR3: TGCAGTGCTAGCGCAACCATAATCCACACAGATACGCAGTATTTT. Protein sequence: CSASATIIHTDTQYF.

This clonotype appeared many times. J is TRBJ1-5 and V is TRBV12-3 or TRBV12-4; D remains ambiguous. V dropped 4 bases and J dropped 0 bases, with 10 bases sitting between them. The CDR3 loop spans 15 amino acids. CDR3 in DNA: TGTGCCAGCAGTTCCCAAGATTTTAGCAATCAGCCCCAGCATTTT. It specifies CASSSQDFSNQPQHF.

This chain joins TRBV5-1 and TRBJ2-1; TRBD1 aligns across 9 bases. Germline V lookup: CDR1 SGHRS, CDR2 YFSETQ. The CDR3 is 16 amino acids. V dropped 4 bases and J dropped 7; count of bases not matched to a gene: 12. The CDR3 DNA follows: TGCGCCAGCAGCCTACAGGGGGCAGGGGTGGGGAATGAGCAGTTCTTC. It codes for CASSLQGAGVGNEQFF.

The genes are TRBV5-1 and TRBJ2-1, with 9 bases that match TRBD2. The CDR3 is made up of 14 amino acids. J gave up 7 bases and V 1 base, and 3 bases lay outside the gene matches. Germline values: CDR1 SGHRS, CDR2 YFSETQ. CDR3 residues: CASSLTRGGNEQFF. CDR3 DNA sequence: TGCGCCAGCAGCTTGACGCGGGGGGGGAATGAGCAGTTCTTC.

The chain combines TRBV2 with TRBJ2-3, with D maybe TRBD1 (6 bases). Germline-derived CDR1 and CDR2 are SNHLY and FYNNEI. Trimming took 0 bases from V and 0 from J, leaving 7 bases between them. The CDR3 has 15 residues. The CDR3 coding sequence is TGTGCCAGCAGTGAAGCGGGACAAAGCACAGATACGCAGTATTTT. It yields the protein CASSEAGQSTDTQYF.

This clonotype was detected only a few times. The chain employs TRBV20-1 and TRBJ1-5; D gene unclear. V was clipped by 6 bases and J by 0 bases, with 18 bases between them. This CDR3 is 16 amino acids long. Germline loops: CDR1 DFQATT, CDR2 SNEGSKA (reference sequence). The CDR3 DNA sequence: TGCAGTGCCTACGCTCCGCCCGGTGGTAGCAATCAGCCCCAGCATTTT. Its translation is CSAYAPPGGSNQPQHF.